The following is a T cell receptor (beta chain) sequence with its context. The antigen is undetermined. The source of the sample is a study of identifying expanded T cells in peripheral blood. Findings and limits, study-wide: About 1.2 clones differed between technical replicates, versus approximately 17 and 20 over time. Clone count variance between approximately two-week samples rose with total template count.

Germline V gene data show CDR1 as SGHRS and CDR2 as YFSETQ. Trimming shortened V by 1 base and J by 1 base, and 14 bases separated the two germline ends. The CDR3 runs 16 residues. Collection occurred without any documented infections or immune events in donors. TCRdb keeps only in-frame clones here, not all; method: immunoSEQ multiplex PCR. The data show about 100,000 clones, 80% to 90% seen once. This chain connects TRBV5-1 to TRBJ1-1; D may be TRBD1 (5 bases). The source of this sequence is a person aged 18-70 years in good health. The sequenced sample consisted of blood. CDR3 coding DNA: TGCGCCAGCAGCTTGCTCGGGGCCGGGGGGAACACTGAAGCTTTCTTT. Its protein product is CASSLLGAGGNTEAFF.